The following is a TCR beta chain sequence with its context. Its antigen target is currently unknown. Per-base qualities were not stored, and no clone one base away is much larger. The data are from a study of T cell responses to AZD1222 COVID-19 vaccine (dated by TCRdb to about 2021). In terms of the full investigation: AZD1222 recipients with second doses at about 4 weeks or about 12 weeks were pooled, because spike-specific TCR depth and breadth did not differ between schedules. TCR sequencing was performed for approximately 240 trial participants, of whom 200 to 210 were given two doses of AZD1222 and around 25 were given two doses of MenACWY control vaccine. Enrollment into the trials was organized by age into subgroups of 18-55, 56-69 and 70-plus years, and those subgroups contained approximately 160, 26 and 62 TCR-sequenced participants, respectively. Overall results and qualifications from the work: A significant rise in spike-specific TCR breadth and depth was observed after two AZD1222 doses relative to day 0 and relative to MenACWY recipients. Only five to seven AZD1222 recipients were SARS-CoV-2 seropositive at baseline, limiting conclusions about previously exposed vaccinees. Participants were mostly white British and included more females than males, and it was suggested by the authors that clonal diversity may have been underestimated. Reportedly, almost half of the unique spike-specific TCRs recognized epitopes lying outside the regions that are mutated in the B.1.351 and B.1.1.7 variants. Because no samples from the day 14 peak response were available, repertoires could be characterized only after the peak T cell response. The 56-69-year group was small, and its depth increase did not reach significance, likely because of low power. The whole spike protein was spanned by vaccine-associated CD4 TCRs, and dominant responses were seen in regions 160-218 and 743-854.

The intended sense of this specimen's time point label: baseline before first vaccination. Vaccinee samples were obtained from the UK trials COV001 and COV002, which included a single-blind randomized controlled phase 2/3 trial of AZD1222 (ChAdOx1 nCoV-19) in healthy adults. For TCRbeta chain sequencing, PBMC samples from trial participants were taken at day 0 and at day 28 after the second dose. The CDR3 contains 16 residues, cysteine and phenylalanine counted. Only CDR3 DNA is held: 48 bases, read in frame from base 1. Per the germline V gene, SGHRS is the CDR1 and YFSETQ is the CDR2. V is trimmed back by 4 bases and J by 7 bases, and the junction contains 14 bases that no gene match accounts for. The CDR3 regions of human TCRbeta chains were analyzed by immunosequencing. On the study's bioinformatics: TCRs in the repertoires were matched against a reference library of SARS-CoV-2-specific TCRs that had been generated with the MIRA antigen-specificity platform. Breadth meant the fraction of unique TCRs that were SARS-CoV-2-associated, whereas depth meant the fraction of total T cells that were SARS-CoV-2-associated. Using the MIRA data, each spike-specific TCR was mapped to the spike region that the TCR reacts to and placed in a CD4 or CD8 class. Log10-transformed breadth and depth values were compared by one-way ANOVA with Sidak's multiple comparisons tests. TCRdb carries this immuneACCESS record with in-frame sequences only. Its versions omit some clonotypes, under half of them owing to an unresolved V gene in the studies checked, with the rest unexplained. D and trimming come from the DNA, and the V and J calls and clone size come from that table. Present in this sample are under 75,000 clones, around 84% of which were seen just once. Jointly, the top ten make up 20% of the sample.

The sequence was collected from an adult in good health. The chain was built from TRBV5-1 and TRBJ2-7; 10 bases in the junction line up with TRBD1. The source material was peripheral blood, sampled on day 0 of AZD1222 vaccination. For the CDR3, the sequence is CASSPQLRDRGQEQYF. Read as DNA, the sequence is TGCGCCAGCAGCCCCCAGTTGCGGGACAGGGGCCAAGAGCAGTACTTC. Reference TRBV5-1 and TRBJ2-7 genes cover what lies past the CDR3, so the full variable domain is KAGVTQTPRYLIKTRGQQVTLSCSPISGHRSVSWYQQTPGQGLQFLFEYFSETQRNKGNFPGRFSGRQFSNSRSEMNVSTLELGDSALYLCASSPQLRDRGQEQYFGPGTRLTVT.